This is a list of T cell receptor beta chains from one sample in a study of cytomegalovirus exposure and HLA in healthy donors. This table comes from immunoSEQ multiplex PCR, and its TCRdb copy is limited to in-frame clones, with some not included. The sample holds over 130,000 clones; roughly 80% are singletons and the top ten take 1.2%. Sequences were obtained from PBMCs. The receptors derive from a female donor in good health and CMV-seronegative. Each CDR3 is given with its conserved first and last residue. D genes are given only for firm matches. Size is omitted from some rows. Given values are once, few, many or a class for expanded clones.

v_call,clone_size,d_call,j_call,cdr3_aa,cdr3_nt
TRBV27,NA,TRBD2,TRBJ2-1,CASSFYGLAGYNEQFF,TGTGCCAGCAGTTTCTATGGTCTAGCGGGCTACAATGAGCAGTTCTTC
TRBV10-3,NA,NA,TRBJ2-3,CAIKPEGGVGYF,TGTGCCATCAAACCCGAGGGGGGGGTAGGGTATTTT
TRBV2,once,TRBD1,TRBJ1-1,CASSRGLRTEAFF,TGTGCCAGCAGCAGGGGGCTGAGGACTGAAGCTTTCTTT
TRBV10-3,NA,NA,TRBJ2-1,CAISEGSRSYNEQFF,TGTGCCATCAGTGAAGGGAGCCGTTCCTACAATGAGCAGTTCTTC
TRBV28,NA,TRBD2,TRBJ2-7,CASSFAGGYEQYF,TGTGCCAGCAGTTTTGCGGGAGGGTACGAGCAGTACTTC
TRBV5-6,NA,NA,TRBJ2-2,CASSSLGSRNTGELFF,TGTGCCAGCAGCTCCTTGGGGAGTAGGAATACCGGGGAGCTGTTTTTT
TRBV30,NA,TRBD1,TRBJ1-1,CAWDRELSEAFF,TGTGCCTGGGACAGGGAGTTGTCTGAGGCTTTCTTT
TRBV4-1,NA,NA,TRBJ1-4,CASSQDTGEKLFF,TGCGCCAGCAGCCAAGATACAGGTGAAAAACTGTTTTTT
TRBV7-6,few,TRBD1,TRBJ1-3,CASSLGQETGNTIYF,TGTGCCAGCAGCTTGGGACAGGAGACAGGAAACACCATATATTTT
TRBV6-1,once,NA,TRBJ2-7,CASSENAGPYEQYF,TGTGCCAGCAGTGAAAACGCAGGGCCCTACGAGCAGTACTTC
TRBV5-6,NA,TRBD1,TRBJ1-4,CASSLETGGGEKLFF,TGTGCCAGCAGCTTGGAGACAGGGGGCGGTGAAAAACTGTTTTTT
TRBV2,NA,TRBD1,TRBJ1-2,CASSADRSSYGYTF,TGTGCCAGCAGCGCGGACAGGTCGAGCTATGGCTACACCTTC
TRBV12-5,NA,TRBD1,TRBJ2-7,CASGPGTGLITFYEQYF,TGTGCTAGTGGACCCGGGACAGGGTTGATTACTTTCTACGAGCAGTACTTC
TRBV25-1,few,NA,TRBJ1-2,CATPARGANYGYTF,TGTGCCACCCCGGCCAGGGGCGCTAACTATGGCTACACCTTC
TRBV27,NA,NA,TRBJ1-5,CASSFRAGNQPQHF,TGTGCCAGCAGTTTCAGGGCGGGCAATCAGCCCCAGCATTTT
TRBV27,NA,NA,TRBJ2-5,CASSLTVKETQYF,TGTGCCAGCAGTTTAACAGTAAAAGAGACCCAGTACTTC
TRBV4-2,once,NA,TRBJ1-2,CASSQETAYGYTF,TGTGCCAGCAGCCAAGAGACAGCCTATGGCTACACCTTC
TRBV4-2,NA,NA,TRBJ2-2,CASSQDFTRRSRTGELFF,TGTGCCAGCAGCCAAGATTTTACCCGACGCTCGAGGACCGGGGAGCTGTTTTTT
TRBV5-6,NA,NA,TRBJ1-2,CASSLARFRKNYGYTF,TGTGCCAGCAGCTTGGCCCGTTTTAGAAAAAACTATGGCTACACCTTC
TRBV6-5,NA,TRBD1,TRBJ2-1,CASSSTGYNEQFF,TGTGCCAGCAGTTCGACAGGGTACAATGAGCAGTTCTTC
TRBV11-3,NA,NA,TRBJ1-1,CASSTGGSGEAFF,TGTGCCAGCAGCACTGGTGGGTCAGGGGAAGCTTTCTTT
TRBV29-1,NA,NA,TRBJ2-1,CSVGLFPGYNEQFF,TGCAGCGTCGGACTATTCCCGGGTTACAATGAGCAGTTCTTC
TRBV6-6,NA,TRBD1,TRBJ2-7,CATTGVGYEQYF,TGTGCCACCACAGGGGTGGGGTACGAGCAGTACTTC
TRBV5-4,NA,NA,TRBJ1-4,CASSQDHSNEKLFF,TGTGCCAGCAGCCAGGATCACAGTAATGAAAAACTGTTTTTT
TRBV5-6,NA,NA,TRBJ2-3,CASSPRTSSTDTQYF,TGTGCCAGCAGCCCCCGGACATCGTCCACAGATACGCAGTATTTT
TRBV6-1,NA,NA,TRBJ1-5,CASSELAGYQPQHF,TGTGCCAGCAGTGAACTTGCAGGGTATCAGCCCCAGCATTTT
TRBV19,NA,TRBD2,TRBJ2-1,CASSRDKLAGRGDEQFF,TGTGCCAGTAGCCGGGATAAACTAGCGGGAAGAGGTGATGAGCAGTTCTTC
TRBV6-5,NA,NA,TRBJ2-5,CASSYGIRQETQYF,TGTGCCAGCAGTTATGGCATCCGCCAAGAGACCCAGTACTTC
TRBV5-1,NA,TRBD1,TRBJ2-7,CASRLGTGISEQYF,TGCGCCAGCAGACTGGGGACAGGGATCAGCGAGCAGTACTTC
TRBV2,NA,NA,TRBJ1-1,CASSDTRGGPNTEAFF,TGTGCCAGCAGCGACACTCGGGGGGGTCCGAACACTGAAGCTTTCTTT
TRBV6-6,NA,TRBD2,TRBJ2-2,CASRTPGLVGTGELFF,TGTGCCAGCAGAACCCCCGGACTAGTGGGCACCGGGGAGCTGTTTTTT
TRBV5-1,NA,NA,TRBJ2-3,CASSLVGEAPDTQYF,TGCGCCAGCAGCTTGGTGGGGGAGGCCCCAGATACGCAGTATTTT
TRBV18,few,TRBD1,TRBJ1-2,CASSPIGTGLNYGYTF,TGTGCCAGCTCACCCATAGGGACAGGACTTAACTATGGCTACACCTTC
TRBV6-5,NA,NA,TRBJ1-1,CASSYPLVETIVEAFF,TGTGCCAGCAGTTACCCCTTGGTTGAGACAATCGTCGAAGCTTTCTTT
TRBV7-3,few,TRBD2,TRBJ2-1,CASSIAGGSSYNEQFF,TGTGCCAGCAGCATAGCGGGAGGGAGCTCCTACAATGAGCAGTTCTTC
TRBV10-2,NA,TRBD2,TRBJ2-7,CASSESTSGSMVYEQYF,TGCGCCAGCAGTGAGTCGACTAGCGGGAGTATGGTCTACGAGCAGTACTTC
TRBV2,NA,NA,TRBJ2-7,CASSEAGQYPSYEQYF,TGTGCCAGCAGTGAAGCTGGCCAGTACCCGTCCTACGAGCAGTACTTC
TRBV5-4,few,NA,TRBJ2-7,CASSLDGNSYEQYF,TGTGCCAGCAGCCTTGACGGGAACTCCTACGAGCAGTACTTC
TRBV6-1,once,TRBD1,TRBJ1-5,CASRGRGPQHF,TGTGCCTCCAGGGGGCGCGGGCCCCAGCATTTT
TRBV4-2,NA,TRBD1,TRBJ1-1,CASSNAGTGSSEAFF,TGTGCCAGCAGCAACGCCGGGACAGGGTCGTCTGAAGCTTTCTTT
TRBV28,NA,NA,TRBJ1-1,CASSLPGRDTEAFF,TGTGCCAGCAGTTTACCCGGGAGGGACACTGAAGCTTTCTTT
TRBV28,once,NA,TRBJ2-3,CASSLSAGLDTQYF,TGTGCCAGCAGTTTATCCGCAGGGTTAGATACGCAGTATTTT
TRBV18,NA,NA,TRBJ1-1,CASCADPRGSEAFF,TGTGCCAGCTGCGCGGATCCCAGAGGTTCTGAAGCTTTCTTT
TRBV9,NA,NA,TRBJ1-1,CASSAPVNTEAFF,TGTGCCAGCAGCGCCCCAGTGAACACTGAAGCTTTCTTT
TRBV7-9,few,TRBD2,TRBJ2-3,CASSLTGGRSTDTQYF,TGTGCCAGCAGCTTGACTGGCGGGAGGAGCACAGATACGCAGTATTTT
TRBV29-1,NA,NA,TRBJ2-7,CSVEGTTYEQYF,TGCAGCGTTGAAGGGACAACCTACGAGCAGTACTTC
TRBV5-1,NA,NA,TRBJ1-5,CASSPLGQDQPQHF,TGCGCCAGCAGCCCCCTAGGACAAGACCAGCCCCAGCATTTT
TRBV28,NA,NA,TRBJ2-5,CASSSPIHQISETQYF,TGTGCCAGCAGTTCTCCCATCCATCAGATATCGGAGACCCAGTACTTC